This T cell receptor (beta chain) was profiled in a study of T cell responses to AZD1222 COVID-19 vaccine. Sequenced by immunoSEQ multiplex PCR; TCRdb stores in-frame clones only, minus some. The sample lists around 76,000 clones, more than 75% occurring once. V was clipped by 2 bases and J by 8 bases, with 11 bases between them. CDR1 SGHVS and CDR2 FNYEAQ come from the germline V gene. CDR3 length: 13 residues. Specimen: peripheral blood, collected on day 0 of AZD1222 vaccination. This chain links TRBV7-6 with TRBJ2-3; D remains ambiguous. The sequence came from an adult in good health. CDR3 DNA sequence: TGTGCCAGCAGCTTACGGACCCCCGGTACGCAGTATTTT. The encoded protein is CASSLRTPGTQYF. Together with reference TRBV7-6 and TRBJ2-3, the CDR3 gives the full variable domain: GAGVSQSPRYKVTKRGQDVALRCDPISGHVSLYWYRQALGQGPEFLTYFNYEAQQDKSGLPNDRFSAERPEGSISTLTIQRTEQRDSAMYRCASSLRTPGTQYFGPGTRLTVL.